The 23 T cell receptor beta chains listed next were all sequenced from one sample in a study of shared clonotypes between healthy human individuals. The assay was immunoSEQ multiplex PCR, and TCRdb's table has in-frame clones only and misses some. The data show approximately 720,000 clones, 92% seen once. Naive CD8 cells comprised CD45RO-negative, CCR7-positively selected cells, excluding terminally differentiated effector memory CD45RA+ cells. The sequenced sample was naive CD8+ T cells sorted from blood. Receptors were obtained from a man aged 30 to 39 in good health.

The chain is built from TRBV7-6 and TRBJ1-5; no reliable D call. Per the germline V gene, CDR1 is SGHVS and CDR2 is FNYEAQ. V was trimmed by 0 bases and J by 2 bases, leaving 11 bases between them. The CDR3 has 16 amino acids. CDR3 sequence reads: CASSLAPGDRNQPQHF. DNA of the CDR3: TGTGCCAGCAGCTTAGCTCCCGGGGATCGCAATCAGCCCCAGCATTTT.

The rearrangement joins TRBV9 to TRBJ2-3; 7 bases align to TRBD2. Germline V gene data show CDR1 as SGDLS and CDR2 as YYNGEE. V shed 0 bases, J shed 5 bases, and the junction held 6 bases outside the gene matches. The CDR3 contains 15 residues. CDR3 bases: TGTGCCAGCAGCGTAGGCGGGAGAAGTCTAGATACGCAGTATTTT. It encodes CASSVGGRSLDTQYF.

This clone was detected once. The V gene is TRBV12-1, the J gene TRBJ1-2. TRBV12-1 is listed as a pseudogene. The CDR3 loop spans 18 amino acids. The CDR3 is CASSPTASRVISNYGYTF. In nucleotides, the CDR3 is TGTGCCAGCAGCCCCACCGCGAGTCGAGTAATATCTAACTATGGCTACACCTTC.

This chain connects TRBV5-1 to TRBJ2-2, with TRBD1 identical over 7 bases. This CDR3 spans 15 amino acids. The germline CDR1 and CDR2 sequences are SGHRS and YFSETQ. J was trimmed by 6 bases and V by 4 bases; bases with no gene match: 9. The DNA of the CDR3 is TGCGCCAGCAGCCCCGACAGGGTATGGCCCGGGGAGCTGTTTTTT. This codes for CASSPDRVWPGELFF.

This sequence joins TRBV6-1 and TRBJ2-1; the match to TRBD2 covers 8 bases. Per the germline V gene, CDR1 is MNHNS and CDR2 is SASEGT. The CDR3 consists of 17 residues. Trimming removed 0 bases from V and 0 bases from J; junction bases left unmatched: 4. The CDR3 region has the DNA TGTGCCAGCAGTGAAGCGAGACTAGCGCGCTCCTACAATGAGCAGTTCTTC. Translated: CASSEARLARSYNEQFF.

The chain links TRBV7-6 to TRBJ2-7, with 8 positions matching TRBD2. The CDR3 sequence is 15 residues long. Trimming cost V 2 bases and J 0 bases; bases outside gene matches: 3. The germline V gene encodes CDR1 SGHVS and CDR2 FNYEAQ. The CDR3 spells CASSLLAGNSYEQYF. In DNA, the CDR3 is TGTGCCAGCAGCTTACTAGCGGGTAACTCCTACGAGCAGTACTTC.

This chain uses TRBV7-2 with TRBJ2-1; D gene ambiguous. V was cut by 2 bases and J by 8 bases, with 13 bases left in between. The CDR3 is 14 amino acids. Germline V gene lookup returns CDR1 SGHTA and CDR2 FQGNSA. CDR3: CASSLRIASYEQFF. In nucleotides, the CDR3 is TGTGCCAGCAGCTTACGCATAGCTTCGTATGAGCAGTTCTTC.

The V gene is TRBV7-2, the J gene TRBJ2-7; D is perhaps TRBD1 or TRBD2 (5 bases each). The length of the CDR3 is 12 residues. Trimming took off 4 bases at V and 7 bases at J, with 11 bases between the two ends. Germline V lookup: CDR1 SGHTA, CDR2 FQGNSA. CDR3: CASSWDGVEQYF. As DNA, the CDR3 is TGTGCCAGCAGCTGGGACGGTGTGGAGCAGTACTTC.

The CDR3 region has the DNA TGTGCCAGCAGCTTAGATCTCGTAGCCCTTTACAATGAGCAGTTCTTC. Its translation is CASSLDLVALYNEQFF. The V and J genes are TRBV11-2 and TRBJ2-1, with D uncertain. The CDR3 runs to 16 residues. Germline lookup yields CDR1 SGHAT and CDR2 FQNNGV. V was cut by 0 bases and J by 4 bases, with 13 bases left in between.

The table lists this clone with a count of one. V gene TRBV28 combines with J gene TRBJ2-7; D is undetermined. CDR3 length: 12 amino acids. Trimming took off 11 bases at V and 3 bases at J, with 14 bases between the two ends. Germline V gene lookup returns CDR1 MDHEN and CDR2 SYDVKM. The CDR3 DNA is TGTGCCGCTTCGGGTGCAGGCTACGAGCAGTACTTC. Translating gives CAASGAGYEQYF.

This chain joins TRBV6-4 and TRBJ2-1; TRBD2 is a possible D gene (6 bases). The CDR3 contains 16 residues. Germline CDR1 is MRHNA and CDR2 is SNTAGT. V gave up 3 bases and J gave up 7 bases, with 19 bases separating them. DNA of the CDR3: TGTGCCAGCAGTGATTCTGGCGGGAACTTGGTAAATGAGCAGTTCTTC. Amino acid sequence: CASSDSGGNLVNEQFF.

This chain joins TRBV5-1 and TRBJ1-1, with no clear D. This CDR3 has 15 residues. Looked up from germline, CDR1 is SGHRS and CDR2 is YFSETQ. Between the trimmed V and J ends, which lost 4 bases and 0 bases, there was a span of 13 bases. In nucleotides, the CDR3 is TGCGCCAGCAGCCTTTCCGAGAACCTGAACACTGAAGCTTTCTTT. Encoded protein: CASSLSENLNTEAFF.

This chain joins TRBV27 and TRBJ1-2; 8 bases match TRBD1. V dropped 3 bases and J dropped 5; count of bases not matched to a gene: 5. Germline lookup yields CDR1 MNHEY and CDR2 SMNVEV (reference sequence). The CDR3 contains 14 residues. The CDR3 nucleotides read TGTGCCAGCAGTTTGCTCGGGACAGGTTATGGCTACACCTTC. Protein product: CASSLLGTGYGYTF.

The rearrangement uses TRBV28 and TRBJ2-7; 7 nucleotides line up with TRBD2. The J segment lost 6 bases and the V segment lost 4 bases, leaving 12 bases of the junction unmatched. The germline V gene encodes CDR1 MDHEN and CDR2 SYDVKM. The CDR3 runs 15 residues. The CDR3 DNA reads TGTGCCAGCAGTTCCTCGAGCCTAGCGGTGAGCGAGCAGTACTTC. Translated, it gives CASSSSSLAVSEQYF. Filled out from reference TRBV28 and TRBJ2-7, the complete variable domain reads DVKVTQSSRYLVKRTGEKVFLECVQDMDHENMFWYRQDPGLGLRLIYFSYDVKMKEKGDIPEGYSVSREKKERFSLILESASTNQTSMYLCASSSSSLAVSEQYFGPGTRLTVT.

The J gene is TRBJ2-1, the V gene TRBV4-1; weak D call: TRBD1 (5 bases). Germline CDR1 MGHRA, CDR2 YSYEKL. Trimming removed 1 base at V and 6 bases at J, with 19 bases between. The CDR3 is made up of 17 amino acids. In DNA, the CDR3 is TGCGCCAGCAGCCAAGCCCTAACAGGATATTCGACCAATGAGCAGTTCTTC. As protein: CASSQALTGYSTNEQFF.

Here the CDR3 reads CASRSSGSYYNEQFF. CDR3 coding DNA: TGTGCCAGCAGATCTAGCGGGAGTTACTACAATGAGCAGTTCTTC. The chain employs TRBV27 and TRBJ2-1; the match to TRBD2 covers 10 bases. The CDR3 has 15 amino acids. In germline, CDR1 is MNHEY, CDR2 SMNVEV (reference sequence). V lost 6 bases, J lost 3 bases, and 5 bases stayed unmatched.

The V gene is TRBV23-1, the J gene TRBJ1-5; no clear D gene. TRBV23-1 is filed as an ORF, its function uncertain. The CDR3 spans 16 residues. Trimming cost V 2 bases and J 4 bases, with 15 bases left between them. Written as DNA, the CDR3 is TGCGCCAGCAGTCAACCGAGACGGGCGATAAATCAGCCCCAGCATTTT. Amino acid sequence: CASSQPRRAINQPQHF.

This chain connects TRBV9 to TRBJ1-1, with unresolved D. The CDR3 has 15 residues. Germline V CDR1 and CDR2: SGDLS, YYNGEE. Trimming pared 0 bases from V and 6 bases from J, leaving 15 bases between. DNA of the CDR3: TGTGCCAGCAGCGTAGACCCCGTTGGTATCGCTGAAGCTTTCTTT. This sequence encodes CASSVDPVGIAEAFF.

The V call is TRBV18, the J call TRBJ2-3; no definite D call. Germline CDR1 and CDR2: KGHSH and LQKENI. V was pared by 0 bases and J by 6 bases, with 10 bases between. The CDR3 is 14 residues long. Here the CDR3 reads CASSPPERRDTQYF. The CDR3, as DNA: TGTGCCAGCTCACCACCGGAGCGCCGCGATACGCAGTATTTT.

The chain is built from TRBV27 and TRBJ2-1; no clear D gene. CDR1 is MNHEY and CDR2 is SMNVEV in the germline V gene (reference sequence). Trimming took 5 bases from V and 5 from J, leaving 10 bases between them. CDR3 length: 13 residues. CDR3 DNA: TGTGCCAGCAGTCTTCAAACCAACAATGAGCAGTTCTTC. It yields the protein CASSLQTNNEQFF.

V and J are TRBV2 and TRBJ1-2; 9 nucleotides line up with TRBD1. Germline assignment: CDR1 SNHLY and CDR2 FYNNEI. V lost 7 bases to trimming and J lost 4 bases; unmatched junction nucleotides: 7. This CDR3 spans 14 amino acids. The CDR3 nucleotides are TGTGCCAGCAAACCGGGACAGGGAATCTATGGCTACACCTTC. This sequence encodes CASKPGQGIYGYTF.

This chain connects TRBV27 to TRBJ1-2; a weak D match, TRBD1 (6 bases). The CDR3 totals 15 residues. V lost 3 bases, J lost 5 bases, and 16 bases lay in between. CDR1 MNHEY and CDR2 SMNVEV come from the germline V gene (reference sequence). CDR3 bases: TGTGCCAGCAGTTTGAGTTTCGAGGGGGGATATGGCTACACCTTC. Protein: CASSLSFEGGYGYTF.

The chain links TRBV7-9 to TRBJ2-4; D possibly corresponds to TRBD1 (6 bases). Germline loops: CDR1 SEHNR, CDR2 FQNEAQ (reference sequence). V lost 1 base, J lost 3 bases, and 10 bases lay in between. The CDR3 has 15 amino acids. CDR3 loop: CASSLGQGNKNIQYF. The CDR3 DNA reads TGTGCCAGCAGCTTAGGGCAGGGGAACAAAAACATTCAGTACTTC.